This entry lists 26 T cell receptor beta chains sequenced from one sample in a study of blood T cell repertoires in COVID-19. Generated by immunoSEQ multiplex PCR, the TCRdb table keeps only in-frame clones and is missing some. The sample contains 90,000 to 150,000 clones, roughly 83% of which appear only once. Sequenced input: peripheral blood. These receptors all stem from a woman aged 80 or older with acute or convalescent COVID-19.

The V gene is TRBV24-1, the J gene TRBJ2-1; TRBD1 aligns across 8 bases. This CDR3 region has 14 residues. The trim removed 6 bases at V and 7 bases at J, leaving 7 bases unmatched. The V gene's germline CDR1 is KGHDR and CDR2 SFDVKD. CDR3 residues: CATSLGQGANEQFF. CDR3 sequence (DNA): TGTGCCACCAGTTTGGGGCAGGGGGCGAATGAGCAGTTCTTC.

V gene TRBV2 combines with J gene TRBJ1-1, with 7 bases identical to TRBD1. V trimming: 3 bases; J trimming: 7 bases; junction bases outside the gene matches: 11. The germline V gene has CDR1 SNHLY and CDR2 FYNNEI. The CDR3 totals 15 residues. The DNA of the CDR3 is TGTGCCAGCAGTGATTACAGGGGACCTGGTGGTGAAGCTTTCTTT. Residues: CASSDYRGPGGEAFF.

This rearrangement joins TRBV5-6 to TRBJ2-5; 9 nucleotides match TRBD2. The length of the CDR3 is 16 residues. V lost 4 bases to trimming and J lost 2 bases; unmatched junction nucleotides: 9. Germline-derived CDR1 and CDR2 are SGHDT and YYEEEE. CDR3 in amino acids: CASSILGAGGQETQYF. DNA for the CDR3: TGTGCCAGCAGCATCCTGGGGGCGGGGGGGCAAGAGACCCAGTACTTC.

V gene TRBV7-2 combines with J gene TRBJ2-1, with 8 bases lining up with TRBD2. The junction had 11 bases not matched to a gene; V was cut back by 3 bases and J by 4 bases. The CDR3 contains 17 residues. CDR1 is SGHTA and CDR2 is FQGNSA in the germline V gene. The chain's CDR3 is CASSLRPSGLSYNEQFF. CDR3 bases: TGTGCCAGCAGCTTGAGGCCTAGCGGGCTATCTTACAATGAGCAGTTCTTC.

V usage is TRBV4-2 and J usage is TRBJ2-5; D is undetermined. This CDR3 is 14 amino acids long. The V end was cut by 2 bases, the J end by 2 bases, with 9 bases between. Per the germline V gene, CDR1 is LGHNA and CDR2 is YNFKEQ. In DNA, the CDR3 is TGTGCCAGCAGCCAACAGGTAGATCAAGAGACCCAGTACTTC. Its translation: CASSQQVDQETQYF.

J is TRBJ1-5 and V is TRBV3-1 (or the pseudogene TRBV3-2); D is undetermined. V shed 0 bases and J shed 7 bases, with 7 bases lying between them. CDR1 is LGHDT, CDR2 YNNKEL, per germline (reference sequence). The CDR3 sequence is 13 residues long. Here the CDR3 DNA reads TGTGCCAGCAGCCAAGAGGGAGGGCAGCCCCAGCATTTT. This translates into CASSQEGGQPQHF.

This clone was recorded only once. This sequence joins TRBV5-1 and TRBJ2-3, with TRBD2 matching over 10 bases. CDR1 and CDR2 from the germline V gene are SGHRS and YFSETQ. Losses at the gene ends were 4 bases for V and 3 bases for J; bases not matched to a gene: 14. The CDR3 is made up of 18 amino acids. The CDR3 spells CASSLSGGAFFATDTQYF. CDR3 nucleotides: TGCGCCAGCAGCCTAAGCGGGGGGGCCTTTTTTGCTACAGATACGCAGTATTTT.

This chain links TRBV29-1 with TRBJ1-2, with 9 positions matching TRBD1. Germline V gene data show CDR1 as SQVTM and CDR2 as ANQGSEA. The CDR3 extends over 13 amino acids. V dropped 4 bases and J dropped 0; count of bases not matched to a gene: 0. CDR3 sequence reads: CSVGQGANYGYTF. In DNA form, the CDR3 reads TGCAGCGTTGGACAGGGGGCTAACTATGGCTACACCTTC.

The V call is TRBV29-1, the J call TRBJ2-2, with a possible D match to TRBD2 (5 bases). The germline CDR1 and CDR2 sequences are SQVTM and ANQGSEA. V lost 3 bases, J lost 2 bases, and 10 bases lay in between. The CDR3 runs 14 residues. The CDR3 protein is CSVERTGNTGELFF. CDR3 bases: TGCAGCGTTGAGAGGACGGGAAACACCGGGGAGCTGTTTTTT.

The chain carries TRBV5-1 and TRBJ1-1; TRBD1 might be the D (5 bases). The CDR3 is 15 amino acids. Germline V gene data show CDR1 as SGHRS and CDR2 as YFSETQ. V lost 4 bases to trimming and J lost 0 bases, with 13 bases between them. This CDR3 is CASSPAGGMNTEAFF. The CDR3 region has the DNA TGCGCCAGCAGCCCCGCCGGGGGGATGAACACTGAAGCTTTCTTT. Filled out from reference TRBV5-1 and TRBJ1-1, the complete variable domain reads KAGVTQTPRYLIKTRGQQVTLSCSPISGHRSVSWYQQTPGQGLQFLFEYFSETQRNKGNFPGRFSGRQFSNSRSEMNVSTLELGDSALYLCASSPAGGMNTEAFFGQGTRLTVV.

V usage is TRBV21-1 and J usage is TRBJ1-6; TRBD1, the table's D call, was not compared with the DNA. TRBV21-1 corresponds to a pseudogene. CDR3 length: 19 residues. The CDR3 DNA reads as TGTGCCAGCAGCAAAGTAAATCGTTTGGGACAGCACTATAATTCACCCCTCCACTTT. Translated: CASSKVNRLGQHYNSPLHF.

This clone was detected only a few times. The rearrangement joins TRBV7-9 to TRBJ1-3, with TRBD1 identical over 8 bases. CDR1 and CDR2 (germline): SEHNR, FQNEAQ (reference sequence). The J segment lost 4 bases and the V segment lost 3 bases, leaving 5 bases of the junction unmatched. This CDR3 is built from 15 residues. The CDR3 loop reads CASSFQGASGNTIYF. The CDR3 nucleotides are TGTGCCAGCAGCTTTCAGGGGGCCTCAGGAAACACCATATATTTT.

Only one count was recorded for this clone. This chain joins TRBV14 and TRBJ2-7; D might be TRBD1 (5 bases). The CDR3 runs 13 residues. Germline V gives CDR1 SGHDN, CDR2 FVKESK. V was cut by 4 bases and J by 3 bases, with 10 bases left in between. In DNA, the CDR3 is TGTGCCAGCAGCCGACAGATTTTCTACGAGCAGTACTTC. Translating it yields CASSRQIFYEQYF.

The rearrangement links TRBV3-1 (or the pseudogene TRBV3-2) to TRBJ2-3, with 10 positions matching TRBD1. With V trimmed by 0 bases and J by 4 bases, 7 bases remained unmatched. Looked up from germline, CDR1 is LGHDT and CDR2 is YNNKEL (reference sequence). This CDR3 is 17 amino acids long. The CDR3: CASSQDLGGQGADTQYF. Written as DNA, the CDR3 is TGTGCCAGCAGCCAAGATCTGGGAGGACAGGGGGCAGATACGCAGTATTTT.

V gene TRBV6-2 or TRBV6-3 combines with J gene TRBJ2-1; D unresolved. V lost 7 bases to trimming and J lost 0 bases, with 16 bases between them. Germline CDR1 is MNHEY and CDR2 is SVGEGT. The CDR3 length is 16 residues. CDR3 loop: CASTPVGSRSYNEQFF. The CDR3 DNA follows: TGTGCCAGCACCCCTGTAGGTAGCCGCTCCTACAATGAGCAGTTCTTC.

Of note for this clone: Other DNA sequences from this sample encode an identical CDR3 as well. This chain connects TRBV5-4 to TRBJ1-2; 7 nucleotides align to TRBD1. The CDR3 consists of 13 residues. In germline, CDR1 is SGHNT, CDR2 YYREEE (reference sequence). After removal of 5 bases from V and 4 bases from J, the junction contained 5 bases not matched to a gene. DNA of the CDR3: TGTGCCAGCAGTAGGGACAGCAGCTATGGCTACACCTTC. Residues: CASSRDSSYGYTF.

In nucleotides, the CDR3 is TGTCTCACTAAGTCGCAAACAGGGGGCACCGGTCTGCAGTATTTT. Translating gives CLTKSQTGGTGLQYF. The chain uses TRBV28 and TRBJ2-3; 9 bases match TRBD1. Germline V gives CDR1 MDHEN, CDR2 SYDVKM. CDR3 size: 15 residues.

This clone was counted only a few times. The chain recombines TRBV7-8 with TRBJ2-5; maybe TRBD1 (6 bases). The CDR3 sequence is 15 residues long. Trimming took 3 bases from V and 6 from J, leaving 17 bases between them. Germline lookup yields CDR1 SGHVS and CDR2 FQNEAQ. Here the CDR3 DNA reads TGTGCCAGCAGCTTGGTGGGACACTCGAGTAAGACCCAGTACTTC. Encoded protein: CASSLVGHSSKTQYF.

The V call is TRBV10-3, the J call TRBJ2-2, with D perhaps matching TRBD2 (5 bases). CDR1 is ENHRY and CDR2 is SYGVKD in the germline V gene. The length of the CDR3 is 13 residues. Between the trimmed V and J ends, which lost 7 bases and 4 bases, there was a span of 10 bases. CDR3 bases: TGTGCCATCACCCGGGGAAGCACCGGGGAGCTGTTTTTT. Translating it yields CAITRGSTGELFF.

This clone was seen a handful of times. The chain combines TRBV2 with TRBJ1-2; TRBD1 is a possible D gene (5 bases). Germline-derived CDR1 and CDR2 are SNHLY and FYNNEI. With 6 bases removed from V and 8 bases from J, the gap between germline ends came to 19 bases. The CDR3 extends over 14 amino acids. The chain's CDR3 is CASSLTGANGGYTF. Here the CDR3 DNA reads TGTGCCAGCAGCTTGACTGGGGCTAATGGGGGCTACACCTTC.

The V call is TRBV3-1 (or the pseudogene TRBV3-2), the J call TRBJ2-2, with a weak D call TRBD1 (5 bases). Trimming stripped 0 bases from V and 6 bases from J, with 8 bases between. The CDR3 has 14 amino acids. Germline V CDR1 and CDR2: LGHDT, YNNKEL (reference sequence). The CDR3 sequence is CASSQDSGPGELFF. The CDR3, as DNA: TGTGCCAGCAGCCAAGATTCAGGGCCCGGGGAGCTGTTTTTT.

The chain uses TRBV4-2 and TRBJ2-3; a possible D gene is TRBD1 (5 bases). V was clipped by 1 base and J by 0 bases, with 17 bases between them. The germline V gene has CDR1 LGHNA and CDR2 YNFKEQ. The CDR3 extends over 18 amino acids. CDR3 nucleotide sequence: TGTGCCAGCAGCCAAGGCTCATGGCAGGGCGGTAGCACAGATACGCAGTATTTT. It specifies CASSQGSWQGGSTDTQYF.

This sequence joins TRBV29-1 and TRBJ2-3, with a weak D call TRBD2 (5 bases). Germline V lookup: CDR1 SQVTM, CDR2 ANQGSEA. V was trimmed by 5 bases and J by 5 bases, leaving 14 bases between them. The CDR3 is made up of 13 amino acids. The CDR3 bases are TGCAGCGTTAACGGACTCGGAAGAGATACGCAGTATTTT. Its protein product is CSVNGLGRDTQYF.

The chain recombines TRBV29-1 with TRBJ1-2; 7 bases align to TRBD1. Per the germline V gene, CDR1 is SQVTM and CDR2 is ANQGSEA. After removal of 1 base from V and 7 bases from J, the junction contained 6 bases not matched to a gene. The length of the CDR3 is 13 residues. DNA for the CDR3: TGCAGCGTTGAAGCATTACAGGGGAGTGGCTACACCTTC. It codes for CSVEALQGSGYTF. The full variable domain, rest sourced from reference TRBV29-1 and TRBJ1-2, is SAVISQKPSRDICQRGTSLTIQCQVDSQVTMMFWYRQQPGQSLTLIATANQGSEATYESGFVIDKFPISRPNLTFSTLTVSNMSPEDSSIYLCSVEALQGSGYTFGSGTRLTVV.

The rearrangement joins TRBV19 to TRBJ2-7, with 11 positions matching TRBD1. Germline V lookup: CDR1 LNHDA, CDR2 SQIVND (reference sequence). Unmatched junction bases numbered 6, after V lost 6 bases and J lost 2 bases. The CDR3 has 15 residues. The chain's CDR3 is CASRSPGQGAYEQYF. CDR3 sequence (DNA): TGTGCCAGTAGAAGCCCGGGACAGGGGGCCTACGAGCAGTACTTC.

This rearrangement joins TRBV5-1 to TRBJ1-2; TRBD1 matches 8 bases. Germline trimming cut 2 bases from V and 8 bases from J; bases unmatched to any gene: 8. Germline CDR1 is SGHRS and CDR2 is YFSETQ. The CDR3 totals 14 residues. CDR3 DNA sequence: TGCGCCAGCAGCTTCGGACAGGGTGATAGCGGCTACACCTTC. Its protein product is CASSFGQGDSGYTF. Complete variable domain (other parts from reference TRBV5-1 and TRBJ1-2): KAGVTQTPRYLIKTRGQQVTLSCSPISGHRSVSWYQQTPGQGLQFLFEYFSETQRNKGNFPGRFSGRQFSNSRSEMNVSTLELGDSALYLCASSFGQGDSGYTFGSGTRLTVV.